The T cell receptor (beta chain) under discussion was sequenced for a study of CD8 T cells in Susac syndrome. From blood CD8+ and CD4+ T cells, TCR beta sequences were generated. The study used treatment-naive patients who had stable or active relapsing-remitting disease as multiple sclerosis controls. Negative magnetic isolation gave CD8+ and CD4+ cells; FACS enriched CD8+ TEMRA. Germline-derived CDR1 and CDR2 are SEHNR and FQNEAQ (reference sequence). This CDR3 has 18 residues. The V end was cut by 2 bases, the J end by 1 base, with 19 bases between. Random hexamers were used to reverse transcribe an amount of 0.5 to 1 ug RNA. Multiplex immunoSEQ PCR targeted 54 Vbeta and 13 Jbeta TCR beta segments. MiXCR, run by TCRdb on the immunoSEQ multiplex PCR reads, gives a single entry per CDR3 protein. Of about 200,000 distinct CDR3 sequences in the sample, around nine tenths are singletons; the top ten hold about 0.13%.

Sequencing was performed on CD8+ T cells from PBMCs. The receptor was isolated from a human donor with multiple sclerosis. The V call is TRBV7-9, the J call TRBJ2-3; D possibly corresponds to TRBD2 (5 bases). CDR3 sequence: CASSLLRVQRAGTDTQYF. The CDR3 DNA reads as TGTGCCAGCAGCTTATTGAGGGTACAACGGGCCGGCACAGATACGCAGTATTTT. Supplemented by reference TRBV7-9 and TRBJ2-3, the full variable domain reads DTGVSQNPRHKITKRGQNVTFRCDPISEHNRLYWYRQTLGQGPEFLTYFQNEAQLEKSRLLSDRFSAERPKGSFSTLEIQRTEQGDSAMYLCASSLLRVQRAGTDTQYFGPGTRLTVL.